The 18 T cell receptor beta chains below come from one sample, sequenced in a study of cytomegalovirus exposure and HLA in healthy donors. 13 Jbeta primers and 60 Vbeta primers were used for the PCR. The protocol was immunoSEQ multiplex PCR, while the TCRdb copy is restricted to in-frame clones and leaves out a portion. The table includes about 100,000 clones, over 80% detected once. Material: PBMCs. The receptors were sampled from a man aged 35 to 55 in good health and CMV-seronegative.

The chain couples TRBV14 to TRBJ2-1; 9 bases are shared with TRBD1. Trimming took 4 bases from V and 14 from J; bases not matched to a gene: 6. The germline V gene encodes CDR1 SGHDN and CDR2 FVKESK. The CDR3 has 12 residues. CDR3 sequence: CASSLWTGEKFF. The CDR3 nucleotides read TGTGCCAGCAGCCTTTGGACAGGGGAGAAGTTCTTC.

The chain joins TRBV7-2 to TRBJ2-1; TRBD2 matches 8 bases. CDR3 size: 18 residues. V shed 5 bases, J shed 4 bases, and the junction held 16 bases outside the gene matches. Per the germline V gene, CDR1 is SGHTA and CDR2 is FQGNSA. The CDR3, as DNA: TGTGCCAGCAGCCCCCAACCTCCACTAGCGGCCCAATACAATGAGCAGTTCTTC. Residues: CASSPQPPLAAQYNEQFF.

V gene TRBV4-3 combines with J gene TRBJ2-3; TRBD2 aligns across 7 bases. The V gene end was trimmed by 4 bases and the J gene end by 3 bases; junction bases not matched to a gene: 10. The V gene's germline CDR1 is LGHNA and CDR2 YSLEER. The CDR3 has 16 residues. CDR3 sequence (DNA): TGCGCCAGCAGCCCCTCTAGGGCGGGGGAAACAGATACGCAGTATTTT. Residues: CASSPSRAGETDTQYF.

J is TRBJ2-7 and V is TRBV7-3; the D gene is possibly TRBD2 (5 bases). The CDR3 consists of 13 residues. CDR1 and CDR2 from the germline V gene are SGHTA and FQGTGA. Trimming cost V 1 base and J 3 bases, with 7 bases left between them. CDR3 residues: CASSLMSGYEQYF. The CDR3, as DNA: TGTGCCAGCAGCTTAATGAGCGGCTACGAGCAGTACTTC. The full variable domain, in which reference TRBV7-3 and TRBJ2-7 provide the parts outside the CDR3, is GAGVSQTPSNKVTEKGKYVELRCDPISGHTALYWYRQSLGQGPEFLIYFQGTGAADDSGLPNDRFFAVRPEGSVSTLKIQRTERGDSAVYLCASSLMSGYEQYFGPGTRLTVT.

The V gene is TRBV6-6, the J gene TRBJ2-7; weak D call: TRBD1 (5 bases). This CDR3 is built from 12 residues. Germline V gives CDR1 MNHNY, CDR2 SVGAGI (reference sequence). V shed 8 bases and J shed 6 bases, with 14 bases lying between them. Here the CDR3 reads CASSPGFSEQYF. The CDR3 DNA sequence: TGTGCCAGCTCACCAGGGTTCTCCGAGCAGTACTTC.

V and J are TRBV18 and TRBJ2-3; D is unclear. V lost 0 bases to trimming and J lost 2 bases, with 3 bases between them. The CDR3 extends over 13 amino acids. Germline assignment: CDR1 KGHSH and CDR2 LQKENI. The DNA of the CDR3 is TGTGCCAGCTCACCACCCTCCACAGATACGCAGTATTTT. It translates to CASSPPSTDTQYF.

V is TRBV6-1 and J is TRBJ2-5; D is possibly TRBD2 (7 bases). Trimming stripped 4 bases from V and 1 base from J, with 16 bases between. The CDR3 sequence is 16 residues long. From germline, CDR1 is MNHNS and CDR2 SASEGT. CDR3 coding DNA: TGTGCCAGCAGTGCCCGTGGTGGGGGGGCCCAAGAGACCCAGTACTTC. This sequence encodes CASSARGGGAQETQYF.

This chain's CDR3 is CAWIQAGGPETQYF. The CDR3 coding sequence is TGTGCCTGGATTCAGGCGGGGGGGCCAGAGACCCAGTACTTC. The chain uses TRBV30 and TRBJ2-5, with 9 bases matching TRBD2. V shed 4 bases, J shed 4 bases, and the junction held 7 bases outside the gene matches. Germline CDR1 is GTSNPN and CDR2 is SVGIG (reference sequence). CDR3 length equals 14 residues.

The V gene is TRBV4-2, the J gene TRBJ2-7; 10 bases fit TRBD1. Germline assignment: CDR1 LGHNA and CDR2 YNFKEQ. With 2 bases clipped from V and 2 bases from J, the junction kept 6 bases outside the gene matches. The CDR3 is made up of 16 amino acids. CDR3 protein: CASSQQGQGRTYEQYF. DNA of the CDR3: TGTGCCAGCAGCCAACAGGGACAGGGGCGGACCTACGAGCAGTACTTC.

V is TRBV18 and J is TRBJ1-2; perhaps TRBD1 as D (5 bases). V lost 3 bases and J lost 1, with 12 bases in between. Germline values: CDR1 KGHSH, CDR2 LQKENI. The CDR3 extends over 15 amino acids. The CDR3 DNA follows: TGTGCCAGCTCACCGACAGTGACCTATAACTATGGCTACACCTTC. It specifies CASSPTVTYNYGYTF.

This chain links TRBV7-9 with TRBJ1-3; TRBD1 matches at 10 bases. The CDR3 covers 17 residues. CDR1 and CDR2 from the germline V gene are SEHNR and FQNEAQ (reference sequence). The J segment lost 3 bases and the V segment lost 5 bases, leaving 10 bases of the junction unmatched. CDR3 sequence: CASSPLGQGGGGNTIYF. As DNA, the CDR3 is TGTGCCAGCAGCCCCCTAGGACAGGGGGGAGGTGGAAACACCATATATTTT.

The gene calls are TRBV5-1 and TRBJ1-1; D gene ambiguous. Germline V gene lookup returns CDR1 SGHRS and CDR2 YFSETQ. The CDR3 has 15 residues. V lost 4 bases to trimming and J lost 1 base, with 14 bases between them. The CDR3 here is CASSPIEPPNTEAFF. CDR3 DNA: TGCGCCAGCAGCCCTATTGAGCCCCCGAACACTGAAGCTTTCTTT.

This sequence joins TRBV29-1 and TRBJ2-1; D may be TRBD2 (6 bases). The CDR3 extends over 13 amino acids. Germline V gene data show CDR1 as SQVTM and CDR2 as ANQGSEA. CDR3 sequence: CTTWEASYNEQFF. The CDR3 DNA reads TGCACCACTTGGGAGGCCTCCTACAATGAGCAGTTCTTC.

Turning to this clone: A read error may produce the germline difference seen at one junction end. The J gene is TRBJ1-2, the V gene TRBV20-1; 8 bases fit TRBD1. This CDR3 contains 11 residues. Germline values: CDR1 DFQATT, CDR2 SNEGSKA (reference sequence). The CDR3 nucleotides read TGCAGTGCTTCCTGGACAGGGTCCGAGGTATTC. Protein product: CSASWTGSEVF.

The chain is built from TRBV7-2 and TRBJ2-2; D possibly corresponds to TRBD1 (5 bases). Germline CDR1 and CDR2: SGHTA and FQGNSA. V dropped 0 bases and J dropped 1 base, with 18 bases sitting between them. CDR3 length equals 19 residues. The CDR3 loop is CASSLALDGYDRNTGELFF. CDR3 in DNA: TGTGCCAGCAGCTTAGCCCTAGATGGATATGACAGGAACACCGGGGAGCTGTTTTTT.

The genes are TRBV27 and TRBJ2-1, with D possibly TRBD1 on 7 matching bases. The germline V and J ends were trimmed by 4 bases and 1 base, with 8 bases remaining between them. The CDR3 consists of 14 residues. The germline gives CDR1 MNHEY, CDR2 SMNVEV (reference sequence). Written as DNA, the CDR3 is TGTGCCAGCAGTTCAGGGGGGTCCTACAATGAGCAGTTCTTC. Translation gives CASSSGGSYNEQFF.

V and J are TRBV5-1 and TRBJ1-6; perhaps TRBD1 as D (6 bases). This CDR3 is built from 17 residues. Trimming shortened V by 5 bases and J by 2 bases, and 17 bases separated the two germline ends. Germline CDR1 reads SGHRS; CDR2 reads YFSETQ. The CDR3 reads CASSHGQLLPYNSPLHF. CDR3 coding DNA: TGCGCCAGCAGTCATGGACAGCTCCTCCCCTATAATTCACCCCTCCACTTT.

The chain carries TRBV29-1 and TRBJ1-1, with D tentatively TRBD1 (6 bases). CDR3 length: 13 residues. Germline V lookup: CDR1 SQVTM, CDR2 ANQGSEA. Between the trimmed V and J ends, which lost 4 bases and 2 bases, there was a span of 11 bases. The CDR3 sequence is CSVVVGGNTEAFF. The CDR3 region has the DNA TGCAGCGTTGTAGTAGGGGGTAACACTGAAGCTTTCTTT.